The T cell receptor (beta chain) described here comes from a study of shared clonotypes between healthy human individuals. Sequencing used immunoSEQ multiplex PCR; TCRdb keeps in-frame clones, though not all of them. The profile shows 2.5 million or so clones, approximately 90% of them singletons. Germline CDR1 reads SGHRS; CDR2 reads YFSETQ. V lost 3 bases, J lost 2 bases, and 12 bases lay in between. The CDR3 has 14 residues. The clonotype comes from a man between 18 and 35 years old in good health. Sequenced material: naive CD4+ T cells sorted from blood. The subset: CD45RA+ positively selected. V is TRBV5-1 and J is TRBJ2-7; D might be TRBD1 (5 bases). Here the CDR3 reads CASSSPTAPYEQYF. In DNA form, the CDR3 reads TGCGCCAGCAGCTCGCCGACAGCCCCCTACGAGCAGTACTTC.